The source of this TCR beta chain is a study of molecular identifiers for immune sequencing clone quantification. General study points: Barcode sharing among identical TCR molecules could make large clones appear smaller.

This clonotype was picked up a small number of times. Its target is not known. This CDR3 contains 15 residues. V lost 1 base, J lost 1 base, and 9 bases lay in between. Sorted cells numbering roughly 19,000 to 1,000,000, with 10%, 30% or 50% RNA, yielded the naive CD8 libraries. A CD8+CD4-CCR7+CD45RA+ phenotype served as the sorting definition for naive CD8 T cells. As previously described, bulk TCR libraries were made using listed TCR primers. Each CDR3 protein is one row after TCRdb ran MiXCR on the PCR reads. This repertoire shows about 510,000 distinct CDR3 sequences, around 23% found once; its top ten account for 0.7% to 0.9%.

The sequence was obtained from a human donor in good health. Some libraries in this study had Jurkat cell RNA spiked in. Sequenced material: naive CD8+ T cells from blood, with Jurkat cell RNA spiked in. Subset here: FACS-sorted CD8+CD4-CCR7+CD45RA+ naive T cells. The chain recombines TRBV12-3 or TRBV12-4 with TRBJ2-3; tentatively, D is TRBD1 (5 bases). CDR3: CASSLVGDGTDTQYF. DNA of the CDR3: TGTGCCAGCAGTTTAGTAGGGGATGGCACAGATACGCAGTATTTT.